One sample yielded the 19 T cell receptor beta chains listed below, sequenced in a study of shared clonotypes between healthy human individuals (dated by TCRdb to the early 2020s). To prepare the library, the immunoSEQ multiplex PCR assay was applied. This immuneACCESS table, as held by TCRdb, lists in-frame sequences with V and J called but not all clones. Of the missing ones, under half trace to an unresolved V gene in checked studies; the others have no known cause. The sample records about half a million clones, almost 80% of which are singletons. Around 11% of the sample belongs to the ten largest clones. Material: PBMCs. The receptors were sampled from a woman in her thirties or forties in good health. Some clones in this sample may be carry-over from other donors' samples.

V and J are TRBV2 and TRBJ1-2, with D tentatively TRBD1 (5 bases). The CDR3 runs to 13 residues. The V gene lost 10 bases and the J gene lost 2 bases, with 14 bases spanning the gap. The germline CDR1 and CDR2 sequences are SNHLY and FYNNEI. The CDR3 region is CANEGPVNYGYTF. The CDR3 DNA reads as TGTGCCAACGAGGGACCGGTCAACTATGGCTACACCTTC.

J is TRBJ1-1 and V is TRBV10-3; a weak D match, TRBD1 (6 bases). The germline gives CDR1 ENHRY, CDR2 SYGVKD. The V and J ends lost 2 bases and 11 bases respectively, with 12 bases between them. CDR3 length: 12 amino acids. The CDR3 protein is CAISEGGARAFF. The CDR3 DNA reads as TGTGCCATCAGTGAGGGGGGGGCTAGGGCTTTCTTT.

The chain is built from TRBV15 and TRBJ1-4, with D perhaps TRBD1 (5 bases). CDR3 length: 15 amino acids. Germline V gene sequence: CDR1 LNHNV, CDR2 YYDKDF (reference sequence). V lost 3 bases and J lost 8, with 16 bases in between. CDR3 loop: CATSSYAGPGEKLFF. In nucleotides, the CDR3 is TGTGCCACCAGCAGTTATGCGGGGCCAGGGGAAAAACTGTTTTTT.

This clone was observed a handful of times. The chain links TRBV4-2 to TRBJ2-2; TRBD2 matches 7 bases. Germline lookup yields CDR1 LGHNA and CDR2 YNFKEQ. CDR3 length equals 17 residues. Trimming took 0 bases from V and 2 from J; bases not matched to a gene: 6. CDR3 nucleotide sequence: TGTGCCAGCAGCCAAGATTCGGCTAGCGGAAACACCGGGGAGCTGTTTTTT. Translation gives CASSQDSASGNTGELFF.

The J gene is TRBJ2-7, the V gene TRBV5-6; possible D gene TRBD1, 6 bases. Looked up from germline, CDR1 is SGHDT and CDR2 is YYEEEE. This CDR3 has 14 amino acids. Trimming took off 0 bases at V and 5 bases at J, with 12 bases between the two ends. In DNA, the CDR3 is TGTGCCAGCAGCTTGGAACAGGGCCTCGACGAGCAGTACTTC. It encodes CASSLEQGLDEQYF. The complete variable domain, with remaining parts taken from reference TRBV5-6 and TRBJ2-7, reads DAGVTQSPTHLIKTRGQQVTLRCSPKSGHDTVSWYQQALGQGPQFIFQYYEEEERQRGNFPDRFSGHQFPNYSSELNVNALLLGDSALYLCASSLEQGLDEQYFGPGTRLTVT.

This clone was found a few times. This chain uses TRBV7-8 with TRBJ2-7; D is uncertain. CDR3 size: 14 residues. CDR1 and CDR2 from the germline V gene are SGHVS and FQNEAQ. Trimming took 0 bases from V and 0 from J, leaving 6 bases between them. DNA of the CDR3: TGTGCCAGCAGCTTAGCGACTCCCTCCTACGAGCAGTACTTC. It is translated as CASSLATPSYEQYF.

This chain uses TRBV20-1 with TRBJ1-2, with D possibly matching TRBD1 (5 bases). The CDR3 has 11 amino acids. CDR1 and CDR2 (germline): DFQATT, SNEGSKA (reference sequence). Between the trimmed V and J ends, which lost 6 bases and 8 bases, there was a span of 13 bases. CDR3 nucleotide sequence: TGCAGTGCCCAGGGAAGGAGCGGCTACACCTTC. Its protein is CSAQGRSGYTF.

In its sample, this clone was seen once. The junction departs from the called germline gene at one end, perhaps through a read error. The V and J genes are TRBV7-9 and TRBJ1-3; D is undetermined. Germline V lookup: CDR1 SEHNR, CDR2 FQNEAQ (reference sequence). The CDR3 has 12 residues. The CDR3 nucleotides read TGTGCCAGCAGCTTTTCTGGGAACACCATATATTTT. This gives the protein CASSFSGNTIYF. The full variable domain, its missing parts supplied by reference TRBV7-9 and TRBJ1-3, is DTGVSQNPRHKITKRGQNVTFRCDPISEHNRLYWYRQTLGQGPEFLTYFQNEAQLEKSRLLSDRFSAERPKGSFSTLEIQRTEQGDSAMYLCASSFSGNTIYFGEGSWLTVV.

This clone was detected only a few times. The J gene is TRBJ2-2, the V gene TRBV7-8; either TRBD1 or TRBD2 may fit D (7 bases each). Trimming took 5 bases from V and 5 from J, leaving 12 bases between them. The CDR3 is 14 residues long. The germline V gene has CDR1 SGHVS and CDR2 FQNEAQ. CDR3 amino acids: CASSHRGGTGELFF. CDR3 nucleotides: TGTGCCAGCAGCCACAGGGGAGGGACCGGGGAGCTGTTTTTT.

The rearrangement links TRBV6-5 to TRBJ2-2, with a possible D match to TRBD1 (6 bases). From germline, CDR1 is MNHEY and CDR2 SVGAGI. V was pared by 0 bases and J by 3 bases, with 8 bases between. The CDR3 has 15 residues. The CDR3 spells CASSYSGADTGELFF. The DNA of the CDR3 is TGTGCCAGCAGTTACTCGGGGGCGGACACCGGGGAGCTGTTTTTT.

Concerning this clone itself: A far larger clone is a single base away, which makes a read error likely. This specimen includes other DNA sequences encoding the same CDR3. The chain couples TRBV7-6 to TRBJ1-1, with TRBD1 matching 9 bases. The CDR3 is 16 residues long. Germline V lookup: CDR1 SGHVS, CDR2 FNYEAQ. CDR3 amino acids: CASSRGTGITNTEAFF. The CDR3 nucleotides are TGTGCTAGCAGCCGAGGGACAGGGATTACGAACACTGAAGCTTTCTTT.

This sequence joins TRBV11-2 and TRBJ2-7; D gene unclear. Germline V lookup: CDR1 SGHAT, CDR2 FQNNGV. The V end lost 4 bases, the J end lost 3 bases, and 10 bases lay between the germline ends. The CDR3 has 13 amino acids. CDR3 DNA sequence: TGTGCCAGCAGCTCGCTACAGAGCTACGAGCAGTACTTC. Translated, it gives CASSSLQSYEQYF.

The rearrangement uses TRBV21-1 and TRBJ1-1. TRBV21-1 is noted as a pseudogene. This CDR3 contains 14 residues. CDR3 DNA sequence: TGTGCCAGCTCCCCGAGATACGGGAACACTGAAGCTTTCTTT. Amino acid sequence: CASSPRYGNTEAFF.

This chain connects TRBV10-2 to TRBJ2-5, with 10 nucleotides matching TRBD2. CDR1 is WSHSY and CDR2 is SAAADI in the germline V gene. This CDR3 is built from 15 residues. V dropped 2 bases and J dropped 5; count of bases not matched to a gene: 5. The CDR3 loop is CASSERLAGAETQYF. CDR3 nucleotides: TGCGCCAGCAGTGAGCGGCTAGCGGGAGCGGAGACCCAGTACTTC.

The CDR3 spells CASAGIRGTEAFF. CDR3 coding DNA: TGTGCCAGCGCAGGCATAAGAGGGACTGAAGCTTTCTTT. The rearrangement links TRBV2 to TRBJ1-1; D is unclear. This CDR3 has 13 residues. Trimming pared 8 bases from V and 5 bases from J, leaving 15 bases between. From germline, CDR1 is SNHLY and CDR2 FYNNEI.

The chain recombines TRBV7-9 with TRBJ2-7; D is ambiguous. V lost 5 bases, J lost 7 bases, and 12 bases lay in between. The germline V gene has CDR1 SEHNR and CDR2 FQNEAQ (reference sequence). The CDR3 sequence is 12 residues long. In nucleotides, the CDR3 is TGTGCCAGCAGCCCGGACCGCCCGGAGCAGTACTTC. As protein: CASSPDRPEQYF.

In regard to this clone: The same CDR3 arises from other DNA sequences in this sample as well. The chain couples TRBV18 to TRBJ2-1; no clear D gene. The CDR3 runs to 13 residues. Germline CDR1 is KGHSH and CDR2 is LQKENI. V was cut by 3 bases and J by 5 bases, with 8 bases left in between. The CDR3 bases are TGTGCCAGCTCACCGGGCCTCAACAATGAGCAGTTCTTC. Its protein product is CASSPGLNNEQFF.

The chain couples TRBV6-6 to TRBJ2-5; TRBD2 matches 12 bases. Trimming cost V 7 bases and J 4 bases; bases outside gene matches: 1. The germline V gene encodes CDR1 MNHNY and CDR2 SVGAGI (reference sequence). CDR3 length: 13 amino acids. Here the CDR3 reads CASTTSGRETQYF. The CDR3 DNA reads TGTGCCAGCACGACTAGCGGGAGAGAGACCCAGTACTTC.

This clone was recorded once. The V gene is TRBV19, the J gene TRBJ1-1; D is uncertain. V lost 5 bases and J lost 1, with 8 bases in between. Germline V lookup: CDR1 LNHDA, CDR2 SQIVND (reference sequence). The CDR3 consists of 13 residues. CDR3 nucleotide sequence: TGTGCCAGTAGTCCAGACGGGAACACTGAAGCTTTCTTT. Its protein product is CASSPDGNTEAFF.